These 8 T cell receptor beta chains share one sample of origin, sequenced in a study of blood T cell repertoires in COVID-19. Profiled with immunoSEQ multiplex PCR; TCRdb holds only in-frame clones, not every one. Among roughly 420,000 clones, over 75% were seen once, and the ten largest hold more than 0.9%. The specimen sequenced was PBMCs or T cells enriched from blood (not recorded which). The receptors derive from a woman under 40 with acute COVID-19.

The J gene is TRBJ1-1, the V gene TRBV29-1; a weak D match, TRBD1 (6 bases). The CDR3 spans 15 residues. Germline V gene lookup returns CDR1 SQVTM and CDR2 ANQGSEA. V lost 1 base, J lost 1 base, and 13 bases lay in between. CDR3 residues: CSVEGWDKENTEAFF. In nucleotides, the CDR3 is TGCAGCGTTGAAGGGTGGGACAAAGAGAACACTGAAGCTTTCTTT.

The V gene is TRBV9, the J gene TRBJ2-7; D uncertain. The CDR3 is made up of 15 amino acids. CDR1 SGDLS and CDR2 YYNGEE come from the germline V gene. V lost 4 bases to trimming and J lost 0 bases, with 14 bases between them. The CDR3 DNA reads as TGTGCCAGCAGCCCCGCCGGTGGGCCCTCCTACGAGCAGTACTTC. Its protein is CASSPAGGPSYEQYF. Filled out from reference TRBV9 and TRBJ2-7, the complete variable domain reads DSGVTQTPKHLITATGQRVTLRCSPRSGDLSVYWYQQSLDQGLQFLIQYYNGEERAKGNILERFSAQQFPDLHSELNLSSLELGDSALYFCASSPAGGPSYEQYFGPGTRLTVT.

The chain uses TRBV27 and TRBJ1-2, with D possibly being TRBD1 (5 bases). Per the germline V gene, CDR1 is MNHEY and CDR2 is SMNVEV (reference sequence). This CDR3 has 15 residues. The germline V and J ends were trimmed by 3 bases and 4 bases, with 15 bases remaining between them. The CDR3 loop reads CASSFLPQGPYGYTF. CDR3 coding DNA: TGTGCCAGCAGTTTCCTCCCGCAGGGTCCCTATGGCTACACCTTC.

In DNA form, the CDR3 reads TGCAGCGTCTCCCTCAGCGGGGAGGCCGGGGAGCTGTTTTTT. Translation: CSVSLSGEAGELFF. J is TRBJ2-2 and V is TRBV29-1; 7 positions agree with TRBD2. Germline lookup yields CDR1 SQVTM and CDR2 ANQGSEA. This CDR3 comprises 14 residues. Losses at the gene ends were 6 bases for V and 6 bases for J; bases not matched to a gene: 10.

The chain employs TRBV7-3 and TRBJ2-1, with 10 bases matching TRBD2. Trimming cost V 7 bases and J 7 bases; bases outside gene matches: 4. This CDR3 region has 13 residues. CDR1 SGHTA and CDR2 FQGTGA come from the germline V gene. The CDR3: CASTAGGLNEQFF. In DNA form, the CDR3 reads TGTGCCAGCACAGCGGGGGGGCTGAATGAGCAGTTCTTC.

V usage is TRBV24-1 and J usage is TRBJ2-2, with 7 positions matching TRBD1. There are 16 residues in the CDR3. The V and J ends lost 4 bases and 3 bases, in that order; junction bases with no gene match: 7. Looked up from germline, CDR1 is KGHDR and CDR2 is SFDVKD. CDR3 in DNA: TGTGCCACCAGTGACACCGGGACAGCCTACACCGGGGAGCTGTTTTTT. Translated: CATSDTGTAYTGELFF.

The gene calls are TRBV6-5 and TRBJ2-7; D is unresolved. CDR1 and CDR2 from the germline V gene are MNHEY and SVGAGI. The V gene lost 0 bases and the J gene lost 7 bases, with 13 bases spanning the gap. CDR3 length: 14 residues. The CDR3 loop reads CASSYSQPGDEQYF. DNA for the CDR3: TGTGCCAGCAGTTACTCGCAGCCCGGAGATGAGCAGTACTTC.

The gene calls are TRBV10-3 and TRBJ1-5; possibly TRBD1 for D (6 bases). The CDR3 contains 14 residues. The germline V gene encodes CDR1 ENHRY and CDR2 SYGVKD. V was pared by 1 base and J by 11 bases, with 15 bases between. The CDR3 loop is CAISEYDRKGAQHF. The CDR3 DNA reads TGTGCCATCAGTGAGTATGACAGGAAGGGCGCCCAGCATTTT.